This T cell receptor beta chain stems from a study of cytomegalovirus exposure and HLA in healthy donors. For this clone: What it recognizes is unknown.

The CDR3 extends over 18 amino acids. V shed 1 base and J shed 1 base, with 18 bases lying between them. Germline V gives CDR1 SGHRS, CDR2 YFSETQ. Study-wide findings and caveats: According to the study, approximately 150 TCR beta chains were cytomegalovirus-associated.

The data were produced by immunoSEQ multiplex PCR, yet TCRdb's version contains in-frame clones alone and is incomplete. Of about 330,000 clones in the sample, 80% to 90% were seen once. The gene calls are TRBV5-1 and TRBJ2-1; D may be TRBD2 (5 bases). The source material was PBMCs. The TCR sequence derives from a woman aged 18 to 35 in good health and CMV-seronegative. The CDR3 loop is CASSLRLVSVSSYNEQFF. The CDR3, as DNA: TGCGCCAGCAGCTTGAGGTTGGTTAGCGTCTCATCCTACAATGAGCAGTTCTTC.